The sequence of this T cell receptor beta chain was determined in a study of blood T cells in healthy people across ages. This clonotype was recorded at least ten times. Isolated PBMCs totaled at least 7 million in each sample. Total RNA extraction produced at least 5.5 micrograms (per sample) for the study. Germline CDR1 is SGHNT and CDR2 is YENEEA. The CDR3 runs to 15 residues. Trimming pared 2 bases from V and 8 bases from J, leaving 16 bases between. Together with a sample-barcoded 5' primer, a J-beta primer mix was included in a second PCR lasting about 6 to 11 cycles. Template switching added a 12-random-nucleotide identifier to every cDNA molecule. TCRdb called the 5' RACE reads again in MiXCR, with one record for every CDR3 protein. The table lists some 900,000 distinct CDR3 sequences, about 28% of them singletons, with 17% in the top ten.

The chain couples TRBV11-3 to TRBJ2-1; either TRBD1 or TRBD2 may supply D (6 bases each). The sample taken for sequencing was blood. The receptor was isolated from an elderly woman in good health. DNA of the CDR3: TGTGCCAGCAGCTTATCGGGGGCCCCGGGGGATGAGCAGTTCTTC. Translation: CASSLSGAPGDEQFF.